Each of the 7 T cell receptor beta chains below was sequenced from the same sample in a study of blood T cell repertoires in COVID-19. Generated by immunoSEQ multiplex PCR, the TCRdb table keeps only in-frame clones and is missing some. The profile covers about 120,000 clones, with about 85% appearing a single time and 3.4% taken by the ten largest. The specimen was peripheral blood. The receptors come from a man between 40 and 49 years old with acute or convalescent COVID-19.

The rearrangement uses TRBV24-1 and TRBJ2-5; 9 bases fit TRBD1. Losses at the gene ends were 5 bases for V and 4 bases for J; bases not matched to a gene: 7. CDR1 and CDR2 (germline): KGHDR, SFDVKD. The length of the CDR3 is 15 residues. In nucleotides, the CDR3 is TGTGCCACCAGTGCCCACGGGACAGGGAGAGAGACCCAGTACTTC. Translation: CATSAHGTGRETQYF.

This clone showed up many times. The chain carries TRBV19 and TRBJ2-7, with D perhaps TRBD2 (6 bases). The CDR3 contains 14 residues. Germline V gene data show CDR1 as LNHDA and CDR2 as SQIVND (reference sequence). Trimming took off 5 bases at V and 0 bases at J, with 11 bases between the two ends. The CDR3 DNA sequence: TGTGCCAGTAGTTCACGCGGGGTCTCCTACGAGCAGTACTTC. It yields the protein CASSSRGVSYEQYF.

V gene TRBV4-1 combines with J gene TRBJ2-1; 8 bases fit TRBD1. The ends lost 4 bases at V and 7 bases at J; junction bases unmatched: 12. CDR1 and CDR2 (germline): MGHRA, YSYEKL. This CDR3 spans 16 amino acids. As DNA, the CDR3 is TGCGCCAGCAGCCCCCAGGACAGGGCCCGCTGGAATGAGCAGTTCTTC. It translates to CASSPQDRARWNEQFF.

The gene calls are TRBV19 and TRBJ2-3, with D perhaps TRBD2 (7 bases). The germline CDR1 and CDR2 sequences are LNHDA and SQIVND (reference sequence). Trimming removed 7 bases at V and 3 bases at J, with 23 bases between. The CDR3 loop spans 17 amino acids. Written as DNA, the CDR3 is TGTGCCAGTACCCCTCTTGCGGGGGCCACCTCGACAGATACGCAGTATTTT. Translated: CASTPLAGATSTDTQYF.

V and J are TRBV29-1 and TRBJ1-1, with D unresolved. Germline CDR1 is SQVTM and CDR2 is ANQGSEA. This CDR3 is built from 14 residues. Between the trimmed V and J ends, which lost 0 bases and 4 bases, there was a span of 12 bases. CDR3 in amino acids: CSVEEVRGATEAFF. The CDR3 coding sequence is TGCAGCGTTGAAGAGGTCCGGGGTGCCACTGAAGCTTTCTTT.

This clone was seen once. The rearrangement links TRBV24-1 to TRBJ2-3; 8 bases agree with TRBD1. The CDR3 is 15 amino acids. V lost 3 bases to trimming and J lost 5 bases; unmatched junction nucleotides: 6. Germline V gives CDR1 KGHDR, CDR2 SFDVKD. CDR3 amino acids: CATSDTTGVVDTQYF. In DNA form, the CDR3 reads TGTGCCACCAGTGATACGACAGGGGTTGTAGATACGCAGTATTTT.

This sequence joins TRBV27 and TRBJ1-6; TRBD1 agrees at 7 bases. V trimming: 3 bases; J trimming: 8 bases; junction bases outside the gene matches: 4. CDR1 MNHEY and CDR2 SMNVEV come from the germline V gene (reference sequence). This CDR3 spans 14 amino acids. CDR3 residues: CASSLTGTDSPLHF. For the CDR3, the DNA is TGTGCCAGCAGTTTGACAGGGACGGATTCACCCCTCCACTTT.